These 21 T cell receptor beta chains originate from one sample sequenced in a study of Graves' ophthalmopathy and Graves' hyperthyroidism. Beta-chain TCR CDR3 regions were amplified from RNA transcripts. First-round RT-PCR with HTBI primers preceded a second-round multiplex PCR. TCRdb reprocessed the multiplex PCR reads with MiXCR, giving one entry per CDR3 protein. The table records more than 1,000,000 distinct CDR3 sequences, roughly two fifths of them present only once. What was sequenced was peripheral blood or thyroid tissue (not recorded which). The source of these receptors is an adult man with Graves' hyperthyroidism.

This clonotype appeared many times. V and J are TRBV20-1 and TRBJ1-5; 12 positions agree with TRBD1. The CDR3 covers 15 residues. CDR1 and CDR2 from the germline V gene are DFQATT and SNEGSKA (reference sequence). V dropped 3 bases and J dropped 7; count of bases not matched to a gene: 7. The CDR3: CSARAGTGGSQPQHF. In nucleotides, the CDR3 is TGCAGTGCTAGGGCCGGGACAGGGGGCAGCCAGCCCCAGCATTTT.

The genes are TRBV7-9 and TRBJ2-2; weak D call: TRBD2 (6 bases). The ends were cut back, 6 bases at V and 6 bases at J, with 11 bases in the middle. Germline V CDR1 and CDR2: SEHNR, FQNEAQ (reference sequence). The CDR3 totals 13 residues. CDR3: CASRPAGSGELFF. In nucleotides, the CDR3 is TGTGCCAGCAGACCCGCGGGGTCCGGGGAGCTGTTTTTT.

The chain is built from TRBV10-3 and TRBJ1-1; 8 bases fit TRBD1. The CDR3 length is 13 residues. V trimming: 10 bases; J trimming: 4 bases; junction bases outside the gene matches: 8. CDR1 and CDR2 from the germline V gene are ENHRY and SYGVKD. The CDR3 here is CASTTGGSTEAFF. CDR3 in DNA: TGTGCCAGCACTACAGGGGGGAGCACTGAAGCTTTCTTT.

This clonotype was counted a few times. V and J are TRBV6-5 and TRBJ2-6, with TRBD1 identical over 10 bases. The CDR3 consists of 18 residues. V lost 7 bases, J lost 0 bases, and 9 bases stayed unmatched. Germline CDR1 reads MNHEY; CDR2 reads SVGAGI. The chain's CDR3 is CASTIPGQGPSGANVLTF. CDR3 DNA: TGTGCCAGCACAATACCGGGACAGGGGCCCTCTGGGGCCAACGTCCTGACTTTC.

V usage is TRBV10-3 and J usage is TRBJ1-5, with 12 bases fitting TRBD1. V was pared by 8 bases and J by 3 bases, with 5 bases of the junction left unmatched. In germline, CDR1 is ENHRY, CDR2 SYGVKD. There are 15 residues in the CDR3. DNA of the CDR3: TGTGCCATCTCGGGGACAGGGGGCTACAATCAGCCCCAGCATTTT. Translated: CAISGTGGYNQPQHF.

The J gene is TRBJ1-2, the V gene TRBV14, with no clear D. Germline loops: CDR1 SGHDN, CDR2 FVKESK. The length of the CDR3 is 14 residues. V was clipped by 2 bases and J by 5 bases, with 12 bases between them. This chain's CDR3 is CASSQTGQRYGYTF. The CDR3 DNA is TGTGCCAGCAGCCAAACTGGGCAGAGATATGGCTACACCTTC.

The chain recombines TRBV7-2 with TRBJ1-2, with 8 bases lining up with TRBD1. V trimming: 7 bases; J trimming: 5 bases; junction bases outside the gene matches: 9. Germline V gene data show CDR1 as SGHTA and CDR2 as FQGNSA. This CDR3 spans 14 amino acids. As DNA, the CDR3 is TGTGCCAGCACCGCATCCGGGACAGGTTATGGCTACACCTTC. Translating it yields CASTASGTGYGYTF.

This clonotype was found a few times. J is TRBJ2-2 and V is TRBV20-1; a weak D match, TRBD1 (5 bases). The CDR3 extends over 15 amino acids. Germline CDR1 reads DFQATT; CDR2 reads SNEGSKA (reference sequence). V was shortened by 0 bases and J by 4 bases, with 12 bases between the two germline ends. Here the CDR3 reads CSARDRAGLTGELFF. The CDR3 DNA follows: TGCAGTGCTAGAGATAGGGCAGGGCTCACCGGGGAGCTGTTTTTT.

The CDR3 region is CASSLMLGAYGYTF. Here the CDR3 DNA reads TGTGCCAGCAGCTTGATGTTGGGGGCATACGGCTACACCTTC. The chain recombines TRBV7-4 with TRBJ1-2; D may be TRBD1 (6 bases). Germline values: CDR1 SGHVT, CDR2 SQSDAQ. The CDR3 contains 14 residues. V lost 3 bases and J 8 bases, leaving 16 bases between the germline ends.

The chain recombines TRBV7-2 with TRBJ2-2, with D perhaps TRBD1 (7 bases). Germline assignment: CDR1 SGHTA and CDR2 FQGNSA. CDR3 length equals 16 residues. The V end lost 5 bases, the J end lost 4 bases, and 17 bases lay between the germline ends. This CDR3 is CASSPRQGGSTGELFF. The CDR3 nucleotides are TGTGCCAGCAGCCCCAGACAGGGAGGAAGCACCGGGGAGCTGTTTTTT.

Regarding this clonotype: A much more abundant neighbour one base away suggests this may be a read error. V and J are TRBV7-9 and TRBJ1-1; TRBD1 agrees at 7 bases. CDR3 length: 18 amino acids. CDR1 and CDR2 (germline): SEHNR, FQNEAQ (reference sequence). The CDR3 DNA reads TGTGCCATCCGCGGACAGGAGGGACTTGGGTCCTTAGACACTGAAACTTTCTTT. Its translation: CAIRGQEGLGSLDTETFF. Combining the CDR3 with reference TRBV7-9 and TRBJ1-1 gives the whole variable domain DTGVSQNPRHKITKRGQNVTFRCDPISEHNRLYWYRQTLGQGPEFLTYFQNEAQLEKSRLLSDRFSAERPKGSFSTLEIQRTEQGDSAMYLCAIRGQEGLGSLDTETFFGQGTRLTVV.

This clonotype was recorded many times. The chain recombines TRBV10-2 with TRBJ1-1, with D possibly matching TRBD1 (5 bases). Germline loops: CDR1 WSHSY, CDR2 SAAADI. The CDR3 loop spans 14 amino acids. The V and J ends lost 3 bases and 0 bases respectively, with 8 bases between them. The CDR3 DNA reads as TGCGCCAGCAGTGATAGGGGCGTGAACACTGAAGCTTTCTTT. Protein sequence: CASSDRGVNTEAFF.

The chain links TRBV2 to TRBJ2-7; no reliable D call. Trimming stripped 5 bases from V and 2 bases from J, with 7 bases between. The CDR3 length is 12 residues. CDR1 and CDR2 (germline): SNHLY, FYNNEI. CDR3 bases: TGTGCCAGCAGTATACCAGCCTACGAGCAGTACTTC. Translation: CASSIPAYEQYF.

The sample holds many counts of this clonotype. This rearrangement joins TRBV10-3 to TRBJ2-2; a weak D match, TRBD1 (6 bases). Trimming cost V 7 bases and J 5 bases, with 11 bases left between them. The CDR3 is 13 amino acids. Germline CDR1 reads ENHRY; CDR2 reads SYGVKD. The CDR3 loop is CAITKTGTGELFF. As DNA, the CDR3 is TGTGCCATCACCAAAACAGGGACCGGGGAGCTGTTTTTT.

For this clonotype: A much larger clone lies one base from this, so it may be a read error. V gene TRBV20-1 combines with J gene TRBJ2-7; D may be TRBD2 (5 bases). Trimming took 0 bases from V and 4 from J, leaving 13 bases between them. CDR3 length: 14 amino acids. The germline gives CDR1 DFQATT, CDR2 SNEGSKA (reference sequence). CDR3 region: CSAREDPGLYEQYF. The DNA for the CDR3 is TGCAGTGCTAGAGAGGACCCCGGACTGTACGAGCAGTACTTC.

This clonotype showed up many times. This chain joins TRBV7-9 and TRBJ1-6; D uncertain. The V end lost 5 bases, the J end lost 7 bases, and 15 bases lay between the germline ends. Germline-derived CDR1 and CDR2 are SEHNR and FQNEAQ (reference sequence). This CDR3 spans 15 amino acids. CDR3 DNA sequence: TGTGCCAGCAGCCCTACTGAGGGCCTCAATTCACCCCTCCACTTT. It yields the protein CASSPTEGLNSPLHF.

There are many counts of this clonotype. The chain uses TRBV5-1 and TRBJ1-2; D remains ambiguous. CDR1 SGHRS and CDR2 YFSETQ come from the germline V gene. The CDR3 extends over 16 amino acids. The V and J ends lost 2 bases and 2 bases respectively, with 16 bases between them. This CDR3 is CASSFAGLSHNYGYTF. In nucleotides, the CDR3 is TGCGCCAGCAGCTTTGCAGGCCTAAGTCACAACTATGGCTACACCTTC.

This sequence joins TRBV7-9 and TRBJ1-3; weak D call: TRBD1 (6 bases). Germline lookup yields CDR1 SEHNR and CDR2 FQNEAQ (reference sequence). Deletions cut 7 bases from V and 2 bases from J, with 15 bases between. CDR3 length: 15 amino acids. CDR3: CASTPGHLAGNTIYF. The CDR3 DNA is TGTGCCAGCACACCGGGACATCTGGCTGGAAACACCATATATTTT.

This clonotype was observed at least ten times. This rearrangement joins TRBV7-8 to TRBJ1-2; 12 bases map to TRBD1. The junction had 14 bases not matched to a gene; V was cut back by 0 bases and J by 0 bases. CDR3 length equals 21 residues. Germline V gene data show CDR1 as SGHVS and CDR2 as FQNEAQ. In DNA form, the CDR3 reads TGTGCCAGCAGCTTAGCCCTACCGGGACAGGGGGCGCGGAGGACTAACTATGGCTACACCTTC. Translation: CASSLALPGQGARRTNYGYTF.

At least ten counts were recorded for this clonotype. CDR3 coding DNA: TGCGCCAGCAGCATGAGGTCGCCGAGCTCCTATAATTCACCCCTCCACTTT. This encodes CASSMRSPSSYNSPLHF. The chain joins TRBV5-1 to TRBJ1-6; D is unclear. The germline gives CDR1 SGHRS, CDR2 YFSETQ. The V gene lost 4 bases and the J gene lost 0 bases, with 14 bases spanning the gap. CDR3 length: 17 amino acids.

The gene calls are TRBV25-1 and TRBJ1-1, with TRBD1 identical over 9 bases. This CDR3 spans 16 amino acids. Per the germline V gene, CDR1 is MGHDK and CDR2 is SYGVNS. Trimming removed 4 bases from V and 5 bases from J; junction bases left unmatched: 11. The CDR3 spells CASSGENRGLGTEAFF. DNA for the CDR3: TGTGCCAGCAGTGGAGAAAACAGGGGGCTCGGAACTGAAGCTTTCTTT.